This is a list of T cell receptor beta chains from one sample in a study of CD4 T cells in relation to SARS-CoV-2 and coronaviruses. This table comes from immunoSEQ multiplex PCR, and its TCRdb copy is limited to in-frame clones, with some not included. The table shows some 69,000 clones, with approximately 94% occurring only once. The sequenced material came from naive CD4+ T cells from PBMCs. These TCRs come from a human donor in good health. Each CDR3 is given with its conserved first and last residue. D genes are given only for firm matches. Rows give clone size only sometimes, using once, few, many, or a class for an expanded clone.

>TRBJ2-1|.|TRBV24-1|.
CATSEGLGGGEQFF
TGTGCCACCAGTGAAGGACTAGGGGGGGGTGAGCAGTTCTTC
>TRBJ2-5|.|TRBV11-3|TRBD2
CASSLSTSGRRETQYF
TGTGCCAGCAGCTTAAGTACTAGCGGGAGGAGAGAGACCCAGTACTTC
>TRBJ2-3|.|TRBV24-1|.
CATSEWSPTDTQYF
TGTGCCACCAGTGAATGGAGTCCTACAGATACGCAGTATTTT
>TRBJ2-7|.|TRBV5-4|.
CASSLDGISYEQYF
TGTGCCAGCAGCTTGGACGGTATCTCCTACGAGCAGTACTTC
>TRBJ1-1|.|TRBV28|TRBD1
CASSSSGTGGRTEAFF
TGTGCCAGCAGTTCATCCGGGACAGGGGGCCGAACTGAAGCTTTCTTT
>TRBJ2-1|.|TRBV9|TRBD2
CASSVRAGGSYNEQFF
TGTGCCAGCAGCGTTCGAGCGGGGGGGTCCTACAATGAGCAGTTCTTC
>TRBJ2-5|.|TRBV3-1/TRBV3-2|TRBD2
CASSQPSGRMETQYF
TGTGCCAGCAGCCAACCGAGCGGGAGGATGGAGACCCAGTACTTC
>TRBJ2-7|.|TRBV5-1|TRBD2
CASSLDPAGTYEQYF
TGCGCCAGCAGCTTGGACCCAGCGGGAACCTACGAGCAGTACTTC
>TRBJ2-3|.|TRBV14|.
CASSQVAELADTQYF
TGTGCCAGCAGCCAAGTTGCGGAACTAGCAGATACGCAGTATTTT
>TRBJ1-5|once|TRBV30|.
CAWSNKNQPQHF
TGTGCCTGGAGCAACAAAAATCAGCCCCAGCATTTT
>TRBJ2-7|.|TRBV29-1|.
CSVEDRLRNGQQYF
TGCAGCGTTGAGGATCGCCTTCGCAACGGGCAGCAGTACTTC
>TRBJ2-1|.|TRBV3-1/TRBV3-2|TRBD2
CASSPGLAGSSSYNEQFF
TGTGCCAGCAGCCCGGGACTAGCGGGCTCGAGCTCCTACAATGAGCAGTTCTTC
>TRBJ1-1|.|TRBV7-3|.
CASSLTGGTTEAFF
TGTGCCAGCAGCTTAACCGGAGGGACCACTGAAGCTTTCTTT
>TRBJ2-1|.|TRBV6-1|TRBD2
CASRLAGVLEQFF
TGTGCCAGCAGGTTAGCGGGAGTTTTAGAGCAGTTCTTC
>TRBJ1-1|.|TRBV6-1|.
CASSENRRGTEAFF
TGTGCCAGCAGTGAAAATAGGAGGGGCACTGAAGCTTTCTTT
>TRBJ2-4|once|TRBV3-1/TRBV3-2|.
CASSLRDSSRDGNIQYF
TGTGCCAGCAGCCTCCGGGACTCCTCCCGAGATGGGAACATTCAGTACTTC
>TRBJ2-1|.|TRBV7-3|.
CASSFGRGRTGNEQFF
TGTGCCAGCAGCTTTGGTCGGGGAAGGACTGGGAATGAGCAGTTCTTC
>TRBJ1-5|.|TRBV10-1|.
CASSEAPNQPQHF
TGCGCCAGCAGTGAGGCCCCAAATCAGCCCCAGCATTTT
>TRBJ2-7|once|TRBV28|TRBD1
CASSLRQGPTHF
TGTGCCAGCAGTCTCCGACAGGGCCCCACACACTTC
>TRBJ1-2|.|TRBV6-5|TRBD1
CASSYDRVGLNYGYTF
TGTGCCAGCAGTTACGACAGGGTGGGGTTGAACTATGGCTACACCTTC
>TRBJ2-5|.|TRBV5-1|.
CASSFGLTQETQYF
TGCGCCAGCAGCTTTGGGCTGACACAAGAGACCCAGTACTTC
>TRBJ2-7|.|TRBV3-1/TRBV3-2|TRBD1
CASSQTRQGSYEQYF
TGTGCCAGCAGCCAAACTCGACAGGGAAGCTACGAGCAGTACTTC
>TRBJ2-1|.|TRBV20-1|TRBD2
CSASGLAGLSNEQFF
TGCAGTGCTAGTGGACTAGCGGGGCTCTCGAATGAGCAGTTCTTC
>TRBJ1-5|.|TRBV28|TRBD1
CASSSSGGSGQPQHF
TGTGCCAGCAGTTCTTCAGGGGGTTCGGGTCAGCCCCAGCATTTT
>TRBJ2-3|once|TRBV6-2/TRBV6-3|TRBD2
CASSPYTSGRKLTDTQYF
TGTGCCAGCAGCCCCTACACTAGCGGGAGAAAACTCACAGATACGCAGTATTTT
>TRBJ1-6|once|TRBV9|.
CASSVEALGDSPLHF
TGTGCCAGCAGCGTAGAGGCCTTGGGGGATTCACCCCTCCACTTT
>TRBJ2-1|once|TRBV18|TRBD2
CASSPRLAGDYNEQFF
TGTGCCAGCTCACCAAGACTAGCGGGAGACTACAATGAGCAGTTCTTC
>TRBJ1-2|.|TRBV2|TRBD1
CASSGQGALNYGYTF
TGTGCCAGCAGTGGACAGGGGGCGCTTAACTATGGCTACACCTTC
>TRBJ2-3|.|TRBV18|.
CASSPPSLADTQYF
TGTGCCAGCTCACCACCTAGTCTGGCAGATACGCAGTATTTT
>TRBJ2-1|.|TRBV27|TRBD2
CASNSGGGPSYNEQFF
TGTGCCAGCAATTCGGGGGGAGGGCCTTCCTACAATGAGCAGTTCTTC
>TRBJ1-6|.|TRBV2|.
CASSENRGQNNSPLHF
TGTGCCAGCAGTGAAAATCGCGGCCAAAATAATTCACCCCTCCACTTT
>TRBJ1-1|.|TRBV28|TRBD1
CASSLGGTGNTEAFF
TGTGCCAGCAGTTTGGGCGGGACAGGGAACACTGAAGCTTTCTTT
>TRBJ2-4|.|TRBV18|TRBD1
CASSWGQLPNIQYF
TGTGCCAGCTCATGGGGACAGTTACCAAACATTCAGTACTTC
>TRBJ1-4|.|TRBV6-5|.
CASRGPVPNEKLFF
TGTGCCAGCAGGGGGCCAGTCCCAAATGAAAAACTGTTTTTT
>TRBJ2-2|.|TRBV27|.
CASMRGGAGGELFF
TGTGCCAGCATGAGAGGGGGGGCGGGCGGGGAGCTGTTTTTT
>TRBJ1-2|.|TRBV23-1|TRBD1
CASSEPGQSVYGYTF
TGCGCCAGCAGCGAACCGGGACAGTCAGTCTATGGCTACACCTTC
>TRBJ1-6|.|TRBV5-4|TRBD1
CASRRQGSATDSPLHF
TGTGCCAGCAGGAGACAGGGGAGCGCCACGGATTCACCCCTCCACTTT
>TRBJ1-6|.|TRBV6-2/TRBV6-3|TRBD1
CASSHDRGSKNSTNSPLHF
TGTGCCAGCAGCCACGACAGGGGGTCCAAGAACAGCACTAATTCACCCCTCCACTTT
>TRBJ2-3|once|TRBV5-6|TRBD1
CASSSGGTGVKYTQYF
TGTGCCAGCAGCTCGGGCGGGACAGGTGTCAAGTATACGCAGTATTTT
>TRBJ2-1|.|TRBV6-6|.
CASSSDGRPNEQFF
TGTGCCAGCAGTTCGGACGGCAGGCCTAATGAGCAGTTCTTC
>TRBJ1-6|few|TRBV2|.
CASSEAGGNSPLHF
TGTGCCAGCAGTGAGGCAGGAGGTAATTCACCCCTCCACTTT
>TRBJ2-1|.|TRBV7-3|.
CASSPEREALYNEQFF
TGTGCCAGCAGCCCAGAGAGAGAGGCCCTCTACAATGAGCAGTTCTTC
>TRBJ1-5|.|TRBV24-1|.
CATSDQGYSQPQHF
TGTGCCACCAGTGATCAGGGGTATAGTCAGCCCCAGCATTTT
>TRBJ1-5|.|TRBV3-1/TRBV3-2|.
CASSQVQGQPQHF
TGTGCCAGCAGCCAAGTTCAGGGTCAGCCCCAGCATTTT
>TRBJ1-2|.|TRBV2|.
CATTRGGSNYGYTF
TGTGCCACCACGCGAGGAGGATCTAACTATGGCTACACCTTC
>TRBJ2-3|.|TRBV21-1|.
CASSPRTEIKVTDTQYF
TGTGCCAGCAGCCCCCGGACGGAGATCAAAGTTACAGATACGCAGTATTTT
>TRBJ2-7|.|TRBV11-2|.
CASSFNAGTQSSYEQYF
TGTGCCAGCAGCTTCAACGCCGGGACTCAAAGCTCCTACGAGCAGTACTTC
>TRBJ2-5|.|TRBV7-3|.
CASSLLPLQETQYF
TGTGCCAGCAGCTTGTTACCTCTCCAAGAGACCCAGTACTTC
>TRBJ2-1|.|TRBV19|TRBD2
CASSIDRLAGGNEQFF
TGTGCCAGTAGTATAGATCGGCTAGCGGGAGGCAATGAGCAGTTCTTC
>TRBJ1-5|.|TRBV5-8|.
CASSLGQPQHF
TGTGCCAGCAGCTTGGGTCAGCCCCAGCATTTT
>TRBJ2-5|.|TRBV4-2|TRBD2
CASSQGLEETQYF
TGTGCCAGCAGCCAGGGACTAGAAGAGACCCAGTACTTC
>TRBJ2-1|once|TRBV27|TRBD2
CASTPRIRLAGGQYNEQFF
TGTGCCAGCACTCCACGTATCCGACTAGCGGGAGGTCAATACAATGAGCAGTTCTTC
>TRBJ2-4|.|TRBV4-1|TRBD2
CASSPLWREVKNIQYF
TGCGCCAGCAGCCCCCTATGGCGGGAGGTCAAAAACATTCAGTACTTC
>TRBJ2-1|.|TRBV24-1|TRBD1
CATSDLKFTGGSYNEQFF
TGTGCCACCAGTGATCTCAAATTTACAGGGGGCTCCTACAATGAGCAGTTCTTC
>TRBJ2-7|once|TRBV28|.
CASSKGLGVVYYEQYF
TGTGCCAGCAGCAAAGGGCTGGGGGTTGTCTACTACGAGCAGTACTTC